This T cell receptor beta chain was retrieved from a study of T cell changes during pregnancy in multiple sclerosis. The length of the CDR3 is 13 residues. V gave up 0 bases and J gave up 5 bases, with 8 bases separating them. Germline V gene data show CDR1 as MNHEY and CDR2 as SMNVEV (reference sequence). Produced via immunoSEQ multiplex PCR; TCRdb's table is partial and in-frame only. The sample holds roughly 46,000 clones, just over 90% seen once. The receptor was isolated from a female donor with multiple sclerosis, enrolled in a pregnancy study. Specimen: CD8+ T cells from peripheral blood mononuclear cells, collected after pregnancy. The V gene is TRBV27, the J gene TRBJ2-7, with a possible D match to TRBD1 (5 bases). The chain's CDR3 is CASSLSGVHEQYF. CDR3 sequence (DNA): TGTGCCAGCAGTTTATCAGGGGTCCACGAGCAGTACTTC.